Here is one T cell receptor (beta chain) with its context. Its antigen is as yet unknown. This sample is drawn from a study of a mutant IDH1 vaccine in newly diagnosed glioma. Looking at the study overall: Receipt of radiotherapy, temozolomide, or both preceded the study, and most received both. Week 35 brought visit V12, which was followed by visit V13 at week 47.

Looked up from germline, CDR1 is SGHVS and CDR2 is FQNEAQ. V was pared by 2 bases and J by 6 bases, with 18 bases between. This CDR3 comprises 16 residues. Profiling relied on immunoSEQ multiplex PCR, and the TCRdb table lists in-frame clones only, not all of them. This table holds over 45,000 clones, approximately 92% found once. Indicated time point: week 35, safety follow-up. Topical imiquimod was applied with each vaccine dose, which held 300 ug of mutant IDH1 20-mer peptide. At weeks 1, 3, 5, 7, 11, 15, 19 and 23, patients received a vaccination, eight in all. V usage is TRBV7-8 and J usage is TRBJ2-3, with D possibly being TRBD2 (5 bases). Sequenced here: PBMCs, sampled from a glioma patient whose treatment included an IDH1 peptide vaccine. The sequence derives from a man in his fifties or sixties with glioma. The CDR3 loop reads CASSLRSPGYSDTQYF. The CDR3 DNA reads as TGTGCCAGCAGCTTAAGGTCGCCGGGGTATTCGGATACGCAGTATTTT.